A selection of T cell receptor beta chains follows, all from one sample in a study of T-cell memory formation after mild COVID-19. TCRdb re-analysed the 5' RACE reads in MiXCR, keeping a single row per CDR3 protein. Of about 470,000 distinct CDR3 sequences in the sample, around 27% were seen once. The sample taken for sequencing was PBMCs or a T cell subset sorted from them (not recorded which). These receptors all stem from an adult woman who had mild COVID-19 (a few samples of this study predate the infection). Cell type and time point are not known. Each CDR3 is given without its conserved first and last residue.

ASSLSPRGTGYGYT | TRBV7-9
ASAPGQENYGYT | TRBV12-3/TRBV12-4
ASKGQGARGYT | TRBV6-5
ASSADSLPLEQY | TRBV9
ASSLVRGPFTDTQY | TRBV12-3/TRBV12-4
SASETGTGPYQETQY | TRBV20-1
ASSLATRSETQY | TRBV11-2
ASSNTSSYNEQF | TRBV12-3/TRBV12-4
ASSRTGANTGELF | TRBV5-6
AWSAPGSPRDEQY | TRBV30
ASGRGPEQY | TRBV6-6
ASSTGAQPQH | TRBV12-3/TRBV12-4
ASRLAGASEQY | TRBV7-9
ATSGNRGAGANVLT | TRBV15
ASSQDRMGLEEETQY | TRBV4-1
ASSLVATNEKLF | TRBV12-3/TRBV12-4
ASRSAPGQGMSGELF | TRBV12-3/TRBV12-4
ASSLVTQY | TRBV12-3/TRBV12-4
SAKGGLALADTQY | TRBV20-1
ASSLNRGDEQF | TRBV7-2
ASSLEGLSNTGELF | TRBV4-3
ASSQGVTDTQY | TRBV7-2
ASSYSYEPGANVLT | TRBV6-5
ASSSSGAAHGYT | TRBV7-9
ASSYSAGGRDGYT | TRBV6-5
ASSFEGQLNQPQH | TRBV28
ASSSSGGPEETQY | TRBV5-1
ASSVSTSVSREQF | TRBV9
ASSPGGSSIDEQY | TRBV18
ASSPGTPGNEQF | TRBV9
ASTSVSSRNEQF | TRBV6-2/TRBV6-3
ASSLGGFDTEAF | TRBV7-9
ASSLRRFGGNTEAF | TRBV7-8
ASSDLTGLLNTEAF | TRBV2
ASRSGTSGVLNSYNEQF | TRBV27
ASSESGTGGSDTQY | TRBV25-1
ATTGARASGTETQY | TRBV7-2